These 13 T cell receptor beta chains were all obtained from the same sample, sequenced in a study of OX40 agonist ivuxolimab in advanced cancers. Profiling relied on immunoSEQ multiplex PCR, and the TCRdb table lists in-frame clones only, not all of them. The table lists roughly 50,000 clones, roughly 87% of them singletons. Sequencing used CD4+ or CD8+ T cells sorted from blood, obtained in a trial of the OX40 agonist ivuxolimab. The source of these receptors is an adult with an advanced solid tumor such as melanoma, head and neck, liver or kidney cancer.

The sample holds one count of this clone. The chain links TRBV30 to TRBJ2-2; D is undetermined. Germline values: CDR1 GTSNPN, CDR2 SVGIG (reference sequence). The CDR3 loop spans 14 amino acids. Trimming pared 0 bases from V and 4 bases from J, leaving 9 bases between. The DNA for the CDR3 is TGTGCCTGGAGTGTAGTGGTGGGCACCGGGGAGCTGTTTTTT. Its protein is CAWSVVVGTGELFF. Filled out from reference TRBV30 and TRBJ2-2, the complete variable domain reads SQTIHQWPATLVQPVGSPLSLECTVEGTSNPNLYWYRQAAGRGLQLLFYSVGIGQISSEVPQNLSASRPQDRQFILSSKKLLLSDSGFYLCAWSVVVGTGELFFGEGSRLTVL.

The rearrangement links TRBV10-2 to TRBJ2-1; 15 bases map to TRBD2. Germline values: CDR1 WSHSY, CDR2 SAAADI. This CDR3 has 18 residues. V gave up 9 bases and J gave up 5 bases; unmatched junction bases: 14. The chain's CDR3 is CASFTGLAGGFYDNEQFF. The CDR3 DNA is TGCGCCAGTTTTACAGGACTAGCGGGGGGGTTTTACGACAATGAGCAGTTCTTC.

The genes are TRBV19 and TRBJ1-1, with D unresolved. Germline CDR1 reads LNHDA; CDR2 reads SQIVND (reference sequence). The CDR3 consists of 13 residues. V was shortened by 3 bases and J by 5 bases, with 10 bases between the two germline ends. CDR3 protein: CASSISANTEAFF. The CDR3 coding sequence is TGTGCCAGTAGTATTTCTGCCAATACTGAAGCTTTCTTT.

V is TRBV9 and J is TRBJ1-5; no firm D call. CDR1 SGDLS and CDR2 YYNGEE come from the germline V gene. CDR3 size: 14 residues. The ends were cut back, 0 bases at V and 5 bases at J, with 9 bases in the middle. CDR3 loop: CASSVGGEYQPQHF. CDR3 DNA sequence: TGTGCCAGCAGCGTAGGTGGGGAATATCAGCCCCAGCATTTT. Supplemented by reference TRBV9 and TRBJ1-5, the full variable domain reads DSGVTQTPKHLITATGQRVTLRCSPRSGDLSVYWYQQSLDQGLQFLIQYYNGEERAKGNILERFSAQQFPDLHSELNLSSLELGDSALYFCASSVGGEYQPQHFGDGTRLSIL.

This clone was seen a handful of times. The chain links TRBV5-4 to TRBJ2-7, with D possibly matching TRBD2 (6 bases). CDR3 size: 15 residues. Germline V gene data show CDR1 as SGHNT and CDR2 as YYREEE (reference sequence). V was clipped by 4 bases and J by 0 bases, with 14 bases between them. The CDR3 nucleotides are TGTGCCAGCAGCCCGGAGCGGGCCAGCTCCTACGAGCAGTACTTC. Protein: CASSPERASSYEQYF.

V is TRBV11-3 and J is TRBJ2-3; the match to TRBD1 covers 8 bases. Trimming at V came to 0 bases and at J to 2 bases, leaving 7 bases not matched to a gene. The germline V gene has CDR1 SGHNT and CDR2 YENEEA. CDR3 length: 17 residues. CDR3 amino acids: CASSLDFRQGNTDTQYF. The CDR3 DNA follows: TGTGCCAGCAGCTTAGATTTCAGACAGGGGAACACAGATACGCAGTATTTT. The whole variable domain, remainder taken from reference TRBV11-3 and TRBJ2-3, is EAGVVQSPRYKIIEKKQPVAFWCNPISGHNTLYWYLQNLGQGPELLIRYENEEAVDDSQLPKDRFSAERLKGVDSTLKIQPAELGDSAVYLCASSLDFRQGNTDTQYFGPGTRLTVL.

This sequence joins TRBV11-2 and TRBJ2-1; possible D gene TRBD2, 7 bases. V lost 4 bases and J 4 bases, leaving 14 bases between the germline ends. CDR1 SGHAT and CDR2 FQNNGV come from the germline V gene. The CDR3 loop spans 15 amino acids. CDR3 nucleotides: TGTGCCAGCAGCTCCGGACTAGGGGGATACAATGAGCAGTTCTTC. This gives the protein CASSSGLGGYNEQFF. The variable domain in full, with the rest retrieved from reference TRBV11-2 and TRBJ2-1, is EAGVAQSPRYKIIEKRQSVAFWCNPISGHATLYWYQQILGQGPKLLIQFQNNGVVDDSQLPKDRFSAERLKGVDSTLKIQPAKLEDSAVYLCASSSGLGGYNEQFFGPGTRLTVL.

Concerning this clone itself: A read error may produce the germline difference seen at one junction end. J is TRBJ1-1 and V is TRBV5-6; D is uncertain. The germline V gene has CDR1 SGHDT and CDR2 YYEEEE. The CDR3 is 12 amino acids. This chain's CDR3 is CATSFLGTEAFF. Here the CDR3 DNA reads TGTGCCACCAGCTTCCTAGGGACTGAAGCTTTCTTT.

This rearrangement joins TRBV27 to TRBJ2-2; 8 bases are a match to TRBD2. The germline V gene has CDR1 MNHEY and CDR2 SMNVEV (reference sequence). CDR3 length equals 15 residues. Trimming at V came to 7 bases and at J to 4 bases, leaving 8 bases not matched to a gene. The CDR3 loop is CASKDVAGLTGELFF. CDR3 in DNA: TGTGCCAGCAAGGACGTAGCGGGGCTCACCGGGGAGCTGTTTTTT.

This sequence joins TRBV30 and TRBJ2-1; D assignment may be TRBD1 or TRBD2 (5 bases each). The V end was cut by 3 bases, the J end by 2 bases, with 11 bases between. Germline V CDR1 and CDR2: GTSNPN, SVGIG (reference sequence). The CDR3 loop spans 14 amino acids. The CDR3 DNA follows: TGTGCCTGGAGCCTTGGGGGTGCCTACAATGAGCAGTTCTTC. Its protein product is CAWSLGGAYNEQFF.

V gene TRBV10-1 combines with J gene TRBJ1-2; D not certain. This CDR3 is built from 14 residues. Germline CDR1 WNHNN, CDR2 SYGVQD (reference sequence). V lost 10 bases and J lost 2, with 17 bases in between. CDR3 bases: TGCGCCACCCTGGGTCCCCGAAGCAACTATGGCTACACCTTC. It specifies CATLGPRSNYGYTF.

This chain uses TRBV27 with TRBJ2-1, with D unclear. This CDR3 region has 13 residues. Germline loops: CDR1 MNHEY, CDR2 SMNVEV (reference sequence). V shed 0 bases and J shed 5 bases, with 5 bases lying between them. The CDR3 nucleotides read TGTGCCAGCAGTTTATCAGCTAACAATGAGCAGTTCTTC. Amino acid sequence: CASSLSANNEQFF.

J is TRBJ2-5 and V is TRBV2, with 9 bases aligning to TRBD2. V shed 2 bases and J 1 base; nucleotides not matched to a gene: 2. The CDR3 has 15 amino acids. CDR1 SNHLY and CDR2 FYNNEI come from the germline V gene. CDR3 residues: CASSELAGSQETQYF. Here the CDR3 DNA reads TGTGCCAGCAGTGAACTAGCGGGATCCCAAGAGACCCAGTACTTC. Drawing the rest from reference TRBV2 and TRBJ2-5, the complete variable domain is EPEVTQTPSHQVTQMGQEVILRCVPISNHLYFYWYRQILGQKVEFLVSFYNNEISEKSEIFDDQFSVERPDGSNFTLKIRSTKLEDSAMYFCASSELAGSQETQYFGPGTRLLVL.